This T cell receptor (beta chain) was found in a study of blood T cells in healthy people across ages. Per germline, CDR1 SEHNR and CDR2 FQNEAQ (reference sequence). This CDR3 comprises 12 residues. It was with a sample-barcoded 5' primer and a J-beta primer mix that a second PCR of roughly 7 to 12 cycles was run. A single record per CDR3 protein comes from TCRdb applying MiXCR to the 5' RACE reads. The profile shows over 500,000 distinct CDR3 sequences, 25% to 35% of them singletons. Note on this clonotype: Compared with germline, one end of the junction differs, possibly owing to a read error.

The same specimen was also included in a second study, on T cells of mothers and their children.

The clonotype originates from a boy between 2 and 10 years old in good health. The chain employs TRBV7-9 and TRBJ2-5, with D possibly being TRBD2 (6 bases). Sequencing was performed on blood. The CDR3 loop reads CASSPRESWGDF. DNA for the CDR3: TGTGCCAGCAGCCCGCGGGAATCATGGGGAGACTTC.